Listed here are 31 T cell receptor beta chains from one sample, sequenced in a study of blood T cell repertoires in COVID-19. Repertoires were generated with immunoSEQ multiplex PCR, while TCRdb's copy carries only in-frame clones and drops some. Of 95,000 to 150,000 clones in the sample, 55% to 75% were seen once. Sequenced material: peripheral blood. Receptor source: a human donor with acute or convalescent COVID-19. The donor label of this sample is uncertain.

The rearrangement joins TRBV7-2 to TRBJ1-5, with a possible D match to TRBD1 (5 bases). The V and J ends lost 4 bases and 0 bases respectively, with 7 bases between them. The CDR3 has 14 amino acids. Germline V CDR1 and CDR2: SGHTA, FQGNSA. DNA of the CDR3: TGTGCCAGCAGCTACAGGTCTAGCAATCAGCCCCAGCATTTT. Its translation: CASSYRSSNQPQHF.

The chain carries TRBV5-1 and TRBJ2-3; D may be TRBD2 (5 bases). V was shortened by 0 bases and J by 8 bases, with 13 bases between the two germline ends. The CDR3 is 14 residues long. Per the germline V gene, CDR1 is SGHRS and CDR2 is YFSETQ. CDR3 sequence reads: CASSLVVDSGTQYF. CDR3 bases: TGCGCCAGCAGCTTGGTGGTGGACTCAGGTACGCAGTATTTT.

The V call is TRBV3-1 (or the pseudogene TRBV3-2), the J call TRBJ1-3; 7 bases align to TRBD1. V lost 6 bases and J lost 2; bases outside the gene matches: 4. The CDR3 is 14 amino acids. Germline V lookup: CDR1 LGHDT, CDR2 YNNKEL (reference sequence). CDR3: CASRIGTAGNTIYF. The CDR3 DNA is TGTGCCAGCAGGATCGGGACAGCTGGAAACACCATATATTTT.

V usage is TRBV28 and J usage is TRBJ1-4; D unresolved. Trimming took off 7 bases at V and 3 bases at J, with 12 bases between the two ends. CDR3 length: 14 residues. The germline V gene encodes CDR1 MDHEN and CDR2 SYDVKM. In DNA form, the CDR3 reads TGTGCCAGCACCCCAGCCGGGGCTAATGAAAAACTGTTTTTT. This codes for CASTPAGANEKLFF.

This chain uses TRBV19 with TRBJ1-2; 9 bases fit TRBD1. The germline V gene has CDR1 LNHDA and CDR2 SQIVND (reference sequence). The CDR3 length is 15 residues. The trim removed 9 bases at V and 1 base at J, leaving 9 bases unmatched. The DNA of the CDR3 is TGTGCCAGCGGCCGGGACAGGGTCCTTAACTATGGCTACACCTTC. This sequence encodes CASGRDRVLNYGYTF.

This chain links TRBV28 with TRBJ2-6; 9 bases match TRBD1. The CDR3 has 19 amino acids. The ends lost 6 bases at V and 0 bases at J; junction bases unmatched: 12. In germline, CDR1 is MDHEN, CDR2 SYDVKM. In DNA form, the CDR3 reads TGTGCCAGCAGACAGATACAGGGGGCTAAGCCCTCTGGGGCCAACGTCCTGACTTTC. This translates into CASRQIQGAKPSGANVLTF.

The chain employs TRBV20-1 and TRBJ2-5; the D gene is possibly TRBD1 (6 bases). Trimming stripped 3 bases from V and 1 base from J, with 15 bases between. From germline, CDR1 is DFQATT and CDR2 SNEGSKA (reference sequence). The CDR3 totals 15 residues. CDR3 DNA: TGCAGTGCTAGTGCTGGCAGGGGAACCCAAGAGACCCAGTACTTC. This encodes CSASAGRGTQETQYF.

The CDR3 is CASSRDRAADTQYF. The CDR3 nucleotides are TGTGCCAGCAGTAGGGACAGGGCAGCAGATACGCAGTATTTT. The chain has TRBV2 and TRBJ2-3; 9 bases agree with TRBD1. Germline V gene lookup returns CDR1 SNHLY and CDR2 FYNNEI. V lost 5 bases and J lost 4; bases outside the gene matches: 4. This CDR3 has 14 residues.

The chain is built from TRBV28 and TRBJ1-5, with D possibly TRBD1 on 5 matching bases. The CDR3 is 15 amino acids. Germline CDR1 reads MDHEN; CDR2 reads SYDVKM. V gave up 1 base and J gave up 5 bases, with 12 bases separating them. As DNA, the CDR3 is TGTGCCAGCAGTTTATCCCCAGGGTGGTATCAGCCCCAGCATTTT. Protein: CASSLSPGWYQPQHF.

The V gene is TRBV2, the J gene TRBJ2-1; the match to TRBD1 covers 7 bases. The CDR3 has 14 residues. Germline assignment: CDR1 SNHLY and CDR2 FYNNEI. J lost 6 bases, V lost 5 bases, and 7 bases had no gene match. The CDR3 sequence is CASSKGGSVNEQFF. CDR3 sequence (DNA): TGTGCCAGCAGTAAAGGGGGCTCGGTCAATGAGCAGTTCTTC.

This clone showed up just a few times. This rearrangement joins TRBV6-5 to TRBJ1-3; 8 nucleotides align to TRBD1. With V trimmed by 4 bases and J by 0 bases, 2 bases remained unmatched. The CDR3 consists of 15 residues. The germline V gene has CDR1 MNHEY and CDR2 SVGAGI. The chain's CDR3 is CASSWTGNSGNTIYF. CDR3 DNA sequence: TGTGCCAGCAGTTGGACAGGGAACTCTGGAAACACCATATATTTT.

This clone was seen only a few times. The chain has TRBV5-4 and TRBJ1-6; 9 positions agree with TRBD1. With V trimmed by 4 bases and J by 7 bases, 3 bases remained unmatched. The CDR3 sequence is 14 residues long. CDR1 and CDR2 (germline): SGHNT, YYREEE (reference sequence). The CDR3 is CASSRDRVNSPLHF. The CDR3 DNA reads as TGTGCCAGCAGCCGGGACAGGGTAAATTCACCCCTCCACTTT.

V usage is TRBV10-3 and J usage is TRBJ1-1, with a tentative D call TRBD1 (6 bases). Germline V gene sequence: CDR1 ENHRY, CDR2 SYGVKD. This CDR3 is 15 amino acids long. V was trimmed by 2 bases and J by 1 base, leaving 11 bases between them. The CDR3 loop reads CAISERGHQNTEAFF. CDR3 DNA: TGTGCCATCAGTGAGAGGGGACACCAGAACACTGAAGCTTTCTTT.

The chain is built from TRBV5-8 and TRBJ1-4; TRBD1 matches 11 bases. This CDR3 region has 14 residues. Trimming took 3 bases from V and 10 from J; bases not matched to a gene: 5. Germline V gene lookup returns CDR1 SGHTS and CDR2 YDEGEE. CDR3 in amino acids: CASSSEGQGGKLFF. Here the CDR3 DNA reads TGTGCCAGCAGCTCAGAGGGACAGGGGGGAAAACTGTTTTTT.

The CDR3 here is CASSQKAVGYGSSYNEQFF. CDR3 bases: TGTGCCAGCAGCCAAAAAGCCGTGGGCTATGGGAGCTCCTACAATGAGCAGTTCTTC. The chain couples TRBV14 to TRBJ2-1; possibly TRBD2 for D (5 bases). CDR3 length: 19 amino acids. The germline gives CDR1 SGHDN, CDR2 FVKESK. V lost 2 bases and J lost 0, with 20 bases in between.

This chain joins TRBV28 and TRBJ1-6, with 11 bases identical to TRBD1. Trimming at V came to 4 bases and at J to 6 bases, leaving 8 bases not matched to a gene. Germline V CDR1 and CDR2: MDHEN, SYDVKM. The CDR3 covers 17 residues. In DNA, the CDR3 is TGTGCCAGCAGTTCTCCCGGGACAGGGGGAGGTAATTCACCCCTCCACTTT. Amino acid sequence: CASSSPGTGGGNSPLHF.

V and J are TRBV3-1 (or the pseudogene TRBV3-2) and TRBJ1-1; D ambiguous. The CDR3 loop spans 13 amino acids. The germline V and J ends were trimmed by 5 bases and 7 bases, with 14 bases remaining between them. Germline CDR1 LGHDT, CDR2 YNNKEL (reference sequence). The CDR3 DNA reads TGTGCCAGCAGCATCAGACACGGAAGTGAAGCTTTCTTT. Its protein product is CASSIRHGSEAFF.

The chain recombines TRBV6-2 or TRBV6-3 with TRBJ1-6; a possible D gene is TRBD1 (6 bases). Trimming removed 6 bases from V and 8 bases from J, with 23 bases in between. The germline V gene encodes CDR1 MNHEY and CDR2 SVGEGT. This CDR3 is built from 17 residues. CDR3 residues: CASSPRGAPMYDSPLHF. The CDR3, as DNA: TGTGCCAGCAGCCCTCGGGGGGCCCCCATGTACGATTCACCCCTCCACTTT.

This clone was recorded only once. V and J are TRBV6-2 or TRBV6-3 and TRBJ2-7, with unresolved D. This CDR3 comprises 14 residues. With 5 bases removed from V and 0 bases from J, the gap between germline ends came to 11 bases. CDR1 is MNHEY and CDR2 is SVGEGT in the germline V gene. The CDR3 sequence: CASSPVGSSYEQYF. As DNA, the CDR3 is TGTGCCAGCAGTCCAGTGGGCAGCTCCTACGAGCAGTACTTC.

This chain links TRBV11-2 with TRBJ1-1; TRBD1 matches at 7 bases. With 8 bases clipped from V and 5 bases from J, the junction kept 11 bases outside the gene matches. The CDR3 totals 14 residues. Germline CDR1 is SGHAT and CDR2 is FQNNGV. The CDR3 DNA reads TGTGCCAGCGGAGGAGAGGGGGCGAAAACTGAAGCTTTCTTT. Amino acid sequence: CASGGEGAKTEAFF.

This clone occurred a few times. V is TRBV10-3 and J is TRBJ1-6; possible D gene TRBD1, 5 bases. Germline V lookup: CDR1 ENHRY, CDR2 SYGVKD. The CDR3 contains 14 residues. Trimming stripped 0 bases from V and 10 bases from J, with 10 bases between. The CDR3 sequence is CAISESAGYSPLHF. CDR3 in DNA: TGTGCCATCAGTGAGTCCGCAGGGTACTCACCCCTCCACTTT.

The genes are TRBV7-9 and TRBJ1-1; D not certain. V was shortened by 3 bases and J by 0 bases, with 8 bases between the two germline ends. Germline loops: CDR1 SEHNR, CDR2 FQNEAQ (reference sequence). This CDR3 has 14 residues. The CDR3 sequence: CASSFYSMNTEAFF. In DNA form, the CDR3 reads TGTGCCAGCAGCTTTTACTCAATGAACACTGAAGCTTTCTTT.

This clone was recorded once. The V call is TRBV27, the J call TRBJ1-5; TRBD1 aligns across 9 bases. This CDR3 has 17 residues. Per the germline V gene, CDR1 is MNHEY and CDR2 is SMNVEV (reference sequence). V gave up 4 bases and J gave up 7 bases; unmatched junction bases: 14. CDR3 in amino acids: CASSSRQGVRGGQPQHF. The CDR3 DNA is TGTGCCAGCAGTTCCCGACAGGGGGTCCGTGGCGGGCAGCCCCAGCATTTT.

The CDR3 coding sequence is TGCAGCGTTGCATCAGACTATGGCTACACCTTC. Its translation is CSVASDYGYTF. The rearrangement joins TRBV29-1 to TRBJ1-2, with D unclear. The length of the CDR3 is 11 residues. The V gene's germline CDR1 is SQVTM and CDR2 ANQGSEA. The V and J ends lost 4 bases and 3 bases respectively, with 6 bases between them.

The CDR3, as DNA: TGTGCCAGCAGTCCCGGACAGGGCAAACCTAATAATTCACCCCTCCACTTT. Residues: CASSPGQGKPNNSPLHF. The V and J genes are TRBV6-6 and TRBJ1-6, with 8 positions matching TRBD1. The CDR3 runs 17 residues. The germline gives CDR1 MNHNY, CDR2 SVGAGI (reference sequence). V was pared by 5 bases and J by 5 bases, with 11 bases of the junction left unmatched.

This chain connects TRBV6-4 to TRBJ1-5; maybe TRBD1 (6 bases). Germline lookup yields CDR1 MRHNA and CDR2 SNTAGT. Trimming took 6 bases from V and 6 from J, leaving 12 bases between them. The CDR3 spans 13 residues. CDR3: CASRCQGSQPQHF. Here the CDR3 DNA reads TGTGCCAGCAGGTGCCAGGGGAGTCAGCCCCAGCATTTT.

In this sample, this clone turned up a few times. The rearrangement uses TRBV11-2 and TRBJ1-1; D may be TRBD1 (5 bases). The CDR3 has 13 residues. Per the germline V gene, CDR1 is SGHAT and CDR2 is FQNNGV. V shed 4 bases and J shed 1 base, with 7 bases lying between them. Here the CDR3 reads CASSYRPNTEAFF. The CDR3 DNA follows: TGTGCCAGCAGCTACAGGCCGAACACTGAAGCTTTCTTT.

At least ten counts were recorded for this clone. V is TRBV4-1 and J is TRBJ1-5, with TRBD1 matching 8 bases. The CDR3 spans 16 residues. V lost 1 base to trimming and J lost 7 bases; unmatched junction nucleotides: 9. Germline values: CDR1 MGHRA, CDR2 YSYEKL. The CDR3 protein is CASSQVTRGRGQPQHF. The CDR3 DNA is TGCGCCAGCAGCCAAGTGACCAGGGGGCGAGGACAGCCCCAGCATTTT.

The chain recombines TRBV4-1 with TRBJ2-5, with TRBD2 matching over 11 bases. J lost 3 bases, V lost 1 base, and 4 bases had no gene match. Germline V gene lookup returns CDR1 MGHRA and CDR2 YSYEKL. The CDR3 totals 16 residues. CDR3 nucleotides: TGCGCCAGCAGCCAAGTTCCGGGACTAGCGGAAGAGACCCAGTACTTC. It is translated as CASSQVPGLAEETQYF.

The chain is built from TRBV7-2 and TRBJ1-2; D is unclear. Per germline, CDR1 SGHTA and CDR2 FQGNSA. The CDR3 runs to 13 residues. V gave up 2 bases and J gave up 0 bases, with 4 bases separating them. The CDR3: CASSLSANYGYTF. The DNA of the CDR3 is TGTGCCAGCAGCTTATCAGCTAACTATGGCTACACCTTC. The full variable domain, in which reference TRBV7-2 and TRBJ1-2 provide the parts outside the CDR3, is GAGVSQSPSNKVTEKGKDVELRCDPISGHTALYWYRQSLGQGLEFLIYFQGNSAPDKSGLPSDRFSAERTGGSVSTLTIQRTQQEDSAVYLCASSLSANYGYTFGSGTRLTVV.

CDR3 region: CASSRQGYGYTF. The CDR3 DNA sequence: TGTGCCAGTAGTAGACAGGGCTATGGCTACACCTTC. The V gene is TRBV19, the J gene TRBJ1-2, with 7 nucleotides matching TRBD1. This CDR3 spans 12 amino acids. J gave up 4 bases and V 4 bases, and 0 bases lay outside the gene matches. Germline-derived CDR1 and CDR2 are LNHDA and SQIVND (reference sequence).